Below are 32 T cell receptor beta chains sequenced from a single sample in a study of cytotoxic CD8 clonotypes in ibrutinib-treated CLL. Sequencing used immunoSEQ multiplex PCR; TCRdb keeps in-frame clones, though not all of them. The data contain 130,000 or so clones, 70% to 85% of them singletons. The material sequenced was PBMCs, taken after 12 months of ibrutinib treatment. The receptors here all came from a human donor with chronic lymphocytic leukemia.

The chain couples TRBV5-1 to TRBJ2-5; 8 nucleotides agree with TRBD2. Unmatched junction bases numbered 6, after V lost 0 bases and J lost 2 bases. This CDR3 contains 16 residues. Germline-derived CDR1 and CDR2 are SGHRS and YFSETQ. CDR3 protein: CASSLASSGKQETQYF. CDR3 coding DNA: TGCGCCAGCAGCTTGGCCAGTAGCGGGAAGCAAGAGACCCAGTACTTC.

The genes are TRBV30 and TRBJ1-1; a weak D match, TRBD1 (5 bases). Germline loops: CDR1 GTSNPN, CDR2 SVGIG (reference sequence). Trimming left V 0 bases short and J 4 bases short, with 12 bases between. This CDR3 comprises 14 residues. The CDR3 coding sequence is TGTGCCTGGAGTGTCAGTCAGGGACCCACTGAAGCTTTCTTT. Encoded protein: CAWSVSQGPTEAFF.

The V gene is TRBV7-2, the J gene TRBJ1-3; D is possibly TRBD1 (5 bases). Germline V gene sequence: CDR1 SGHTA, CDR2 FQGNSA. The CDR3 extends over 15 amino acids. V lost 0 bases, J lost 4 bases, and 10 bases lay in between. The CDR3 DNA reads TGTGCCAGCAGCTTAGCTGGGGGGGGAGGAAACACCATATATTTT. Protein: CASSLAGGGGNTIYF.

This clone came up a few times. V usage is TRBV4-1 and J usage is TRBJ2-3; 14 bases agree with TRBD2. CDR1 is MGHRA, CDR2 YSYEKL, per germline. V was pared by 4 bases and J by 3 bases, with 9 bases of the junction left unmatched. The CDR3 totals 18 residues. This CDR3 is CASSRNPGLAGETDTQYF. The CDR3 nucleotides are TGCGCCAGCAGCCGGAATCCGGGACTAGCGGGAGAGACAGATACGCAGTATTTT.

The rearrangement links TRBV27 to TRBJ1-4; D is uncertain. The CDR3 has 15 amino acids. Germline lookup yields CDR1 MNHEY and CDR2 SMNVEV (reference sequence). V was cut by 1 base and J by 7 bases, with 13 bases left in between. CDR3 protein: CASSLFPPAGEKLFF. The CDR3 DNA reads TGTGCCAGCAGTTTATTTCCCCCGGCGGGTGAAAAACTGTTTTTT.

The rearrangement links TRBV28 to TRBJ1-1; no clear D. V dropped 7 bases and J dropped 0 bases, with 9 bases sitting between them. The CDR3 totals 13 residues. Germline CDR1 and CDR2: MDHEN and SYDVKM. The CDR3 DNA is TGTGCCAGCACCGAGTCCCTGAACACTGAAGCTTTCTTT. It specifies CASTESLNTEAFF.

Notes on this clone: At the DNA level, this CDR3 is encoded by other sequences in the same sample as well. V and J are TRBV6-5 and TRBJ2-3; D gene unclear. CDR1 is MNHEY, CDR2 SVGAGI, per germline. Deletions cut 6 bases from V and 0 bases from J, with 7 bases between. The CDR3 covers 13 residues. The chain's CDR3 is CASRGTSTDTQYF. CDR3 bases: TGTGCCAGCAGGGGCACAAGCACAGATACGCAGTATTTT.

The rearrangement links TRBV27 to TRBJ2-1; TRBD2 matches 9 bases. J gave up 3 bases and V 6 bases, and 9 bases lay outside the gene matches. This CDR3 spans 16 amino acids. Germline CDR1 is MNHEY and CDR2 is SMNVEV (reference sequence). The CDR3: CASRRSGGNVYNEQFF. As DNA, the CDR3 is TGTGCCAGCAGGCGTAGCGGGGGTAATGTCTACAATGAGCAGTTCTTC.

The chain is built from TRBV15 and TRBJ2-5, with unresolved D. The germline V gene encodes CDR1 LNHNV and CDR2 YYDKDF (reference sequence). The V gene lost 3 bases and the J gene lost 7 bases, with 15 bases spanning the gap. This CDR3 comprises 14 residues. The CDR3 protein is CATSSFMGSWTQYF. The CDR3 DNA reads as TGTGCCACCAGCAGTTTCATGGGGTCATGGACCCAGTACTTC. Full variable domain (outside the CDR3, taken from reference TRBV15 and TRBJ2-5): DAMVIQNPRYQVTQFGKPVTLSCSQTLNHNVMYWYQQKSSQAPKLLFHYYDKDFNNEADTPDNFQSRRPNTSFCFLDIRSPGLGDTAMYLCATSSFMGSWTQYFGPGTRLLVL.

This clone was observed many times. The chain uses TRBV6-6 and TRBJ1-4; TRBD1 aligns across 9 bases. The CDR3 has 15 amino acids. J was trimmed by 5 bases and V by 6 bases; bases with no gene match: 7. The germline gives CDR1 MNHNY, CDR2 SVGAGI (reference sequence). The CDR3 is CASSDTGGTNEKLFF. CDR3 DNA sequence: TGTGCCAGCAGCGACACAGGGGGCACAAATGAAAAACTGTTTTTT.

The chain employs TRBV6-1 and TRBJ2-3; D gene ambiguous. The CDR3 has 15 amino acids. Per germline, CDR1 MNHNS and CDR2 SASEGT. The V gene lost 7 bases and the J gene lost 4 bases, with 18 bases spanning the gap. CDR3 in amino acids: CASKDHSRAPDTQYF. The CDR3 coding sequence is TGTGCCAGCAAGGACCATTCCCGGGCGCCAGATACGCAGTATTTT.

The CDR3 loop is CASSLGWIDEQYF. DNA of the CDR3: TGTGCCAGCAGCTTAGGGTGGATCGATGAGCAGTACTTC. The rearrangement uses TRBV7-2 and TRBJ2-7; D uncertain. With 1 base removed from V and 7 bases from J, the gap between germline ends came to 11 bases. This CDR3 is built from 13 residues. Germline lookup yields CDR1 SGHTA and CDR2 FQGNSA.

The chain carries TRBV11-2 and TRBJ2-6; tentatively, D is TRBD2 (6 bases). The V gene's germline CDR1 is SGHAT and CDR2 FQNNGV. V was trimmed by 1 base and J by 4 bases, leaving 11 bases between them. This CDR3 has 16 amino acids. This CDR3 is CASSLAAGTGANVLTF. The DNA of the CDR3 is TGTGCCAGCAGCTTAGCTGCGGGGACCGGGGCCAACGTCCTGACTTTC.

The chain links TRBV11-3 to TRBJ2-7; perhaps TRBD1 as D (6 bases). The CDR3 runs to 17 residues. The V and J ends lost 4 bases and 6 bases respectively, with 25 bases between them. Germline V gene sequence: CDR1 SGHNT, CDR2 YENEEA. The CDR3 spells CASSSTGIRAGVGEQYF. For the CDR3, the DNA is TGTGCCAGCAGCTCTACTGGGATTAGGGCAGGGGTAGGCGAGCAGTACTTC.

V and J are TRBV7-3 and TRBJ1-3; unclear D gene. This CDR3 has 14 residues. V lost 5 bases to trimming and J lost 6 bases, with 14 bases between them. Looked up from germline, CDR1 is SGHTA and CDR2 is FQGTGA. The CDR3 region is CASSPTGSPNTIYF. The CDR3 DNA sequence: TGTGCCAGCAGCCCGACCGGGAGCCCAAACACCATATATTTT.

The chain recombines TRBV18 with TRBJ2-5, with 7 bases matching TRBD2. The germline CDR1 and CDR2 sequences are KGHSH and LQKENI. The CDR3 is made up of 15 amino acids. The trim removed 0 bases at V and 4 bases at J, leaving 5 bases unmatched. CDR3 amino acids: CASSPPSGKGETQYF. CDR3 bases: TGTGCCAGCTCACCACCGAGCGGGAAGGGAGAGACCCAGTACTTC.

In its sample, this clone was seen once. At the DNA level, this CDR3 is encoded by other sequences in the same sample as well. V gene TRBV6-5 combines with J gene TRBJ2-7; D is undetermined. CDR1 is MNHEY and CDR2 is SVGAGI in the germline V gene. Trimming took 4 bases from V and 3 from J, leaving 4 bases between them. This CDR3 region has 11 residues. Here the CDR3 DNA reads TGTGCCAGCAGTTCTTTCTACGAGCAGTACTTC. Its protein is CASSSFYEQYF.

This clone was recorded a few times. This chain's CDR3 is CASSGPEQYF. The CDR3 region has the DNA TGTGCCAGCAGCGGGCCCGAGCAGTACTTC. The J gene is TRBJ2-7, the V gene TRBV7-2; D is uncertain. V was clipped by 5 bases and J by 6 bases, with 5 bases between them. In germline, CDR1 is SGHTA, CDR2 FQGNSA. CDR3 size: 10 residues. The whole variable domain, filled in from reference TRBV7-2 and TRBJ2-7, reads GAGVSQSPSNKVTEKGKDVELRCDPISGHTALYWYRQSLGQGLEFLIYFQGNSAPDKSGLPSDRFSAERTGGSVSTLTIQRTQQEDSAVYLCASSGPEQYFGPGTRLTVT.

This clone was counted once. This chain connects TRBV2 to TRBJ1-5; D possibly corresponds to TRBD1 (5 bases). In germline, CDR1 is SNHLY, CDR2 FYNNEI. The CDR3 has 18 amino acids. Trimming stripped 8 bases from V and 4 bases from J, with 27 bases between. The CDR3 reads CASAVSTGPEVDNQPQHF. The CDR3 nucleotides read TGTGCCAGCGCCGTCTCTACAGGCCCAGAAGTAGATAATCAGCCCCAGCATTTT.

The chain joins TRBV29-1 to TRBJ1-2; the D gene is possibly TRBD1 (5 bases). The germline CDR1 and CDR2 sequences are SQVTM and ANQGSEA. The length of the CDR3 is 15 residues. V lost 1 base and J 5 bases, leaving 17 bases between the germline ends. The CDR3 DNA follows: TGCAGCGTTGAAGGGGCCCGGGGGATGTCTTATGGCTACACCTTC. This gives the protein CSVEGARGMSYGYTF.

V usage is TRBV7-8 and J usage is TRBJ2-5; 7 nucleotides line up with TRBD1. CDR1 and CDR2 from the germline V gene are SGHVS and FQNEAQ. The junction had 4 bases not matched to a gene; V was cut back by 1 base and J by 5 bases. The CDR3 is made up of 14 amino acids. CDR3 in DNA: TGTGCCAGCAGCTTAGACAGGGGCAGGGAGACCCAGTACTTC. It translates to CASSLDRGRETQYF.

This clone showed up just a few times. The chain uses TRBV5-1 and TRBJ2-3; D possibly corresponds to TRBD2 (5 bases). The CDR3 is 14 residues long. Trimming cost V 4 bases and J 0 bases, with 9 bases left between them. The germline gives CDR1 SGHRS, CDR2 YFSETQ. The CDR3: CASSGSASTDTQYF. Here the CDR3 DNA reads TGCGCCAGCAGCGGGAGCGCTAGCACAGATACGCAGTATTTT. Supplemented by reference TRBV5-1 and TRBJ2-3, the full variable domain reads KAGVTQTPRYLIKTRGQQVTLSCSPISGHRSVSWYQQTPGQGLQFLFEYFSETQRNKGNFPGRFSGRQFSNSRSEMNVSTLELGDSALYLCASSGSASTDTQYFGPGTRLTVL.

The chain employs TRBV9 and TRBJ2-7, with D uncertain. The V gene lost 0 bases and the J gene lost 0 bases, with 10 bases spanning the gap. The CDR3 extends over 15 amino acids. Germline V gene lookup returns CDR1 SGDLS and CDR2 YYNGEE. As DNA, the CDR3 is TGTGCCAGCAGCGTAGAATACCAAAGCTCCTACGAGCAGTACTTC. Protein: CASSVEYQSSYEQYF. Variable domain in full (rest from reference TRBV9 and TRBJ2-7): DSGVTQTPKHLITATGQRVTLRCSPRSGDLSVYWYQQSLDQGLQFLIQYYNGEERAKGNILERFSAQQFPDLHSELNLSSLELGDSALYFCASSVEYQSSYEQYFGPGTRLTVT.

This chain joins TRBV4-1 and TRBJ2-1, with TRBD2 matching 10 bases. Germline V gives CDR1 MGHRA, CDR2 YSYEKL. V lost 5 bases, J lost 9 bases, and 10 bases stayed unmatched. CDR3 length equals 15 residues. The CDR3 spells CASSARGSGGSEQFF. For the CDR3, the DNA is TGCGCCAGCAGCGCCCGGGGTAGCGGGGGGTCTGAGCAGTTCTTC.

The chain recombines TRBV28 with TRBJ1-3; tentatively, D is TRBD1 (5 bases). From germline, CDR1 is MDHEN and CDR2 SYDVKM. The CDR3 spans 13 residues. V was cut by 8 bases and J by 1 base, with 9 bases left in between. As DNA, the CDR3 is TGTGCCAGCGGGACCCCATCTGGAAACACCATATATTTT. Encoded protein: CASGTPSGNTIYF.

J is TRBJ2-7 and V is TRBV5-6; D might be TRBD1 or TRBD2, each matching 5 bases. The ends were cut back, 5 bases at V and 5 bases at J, with 17 bases in the middle. CDR3 size: 14 residues. The germline V gene has CDR1 SGHDT and CDR2 YYEEEE. The CDR3 DNA reads TGTGCCAGCAGTTGGGACGGTCCGTTAGACGAGCAGTACTTC. Translated: CASSWDGPLDEQYF. The full variable domain, completed using reference TRBV5-6 and TRBJ2-7, is DAGVTQSPTHLIKTRGQQVTLRCSPKSGHDTVSWYQQALGQGPQFIFQYYEEEERQRGNFPDRFSGHQFPNYSSELNVNALLLGDSALYLCASSWDGPLDEQYFGPGTRLTVT.

This clone has a single count. The V and J genes are TRBV5-1 and TRBJ2-1; D unresolved. Germline values: CDR1 SGHRS, CDR2 YFSETQ. V was clipped by 0 bases and J by 1 base, with 5 bases between them. CDR3 size: 14 residues. The DNA of the CDR3 is TGCGCCAGCAGCTTGGACAGTTCCTACAATGAGCAGTTCTTC. It codes for CASSLDSSYNEQFF.

This chain links TRBV6-5 with TRBJ2-7; D not certain. The CDR3 sequence is 14 residues long. V gave up 0 bases and J gave up 4 bases, with 10 bases separating them. Germline V gene data show CDR1 as MNHEY and CDR2 as SVGAGI. CDR3 protein: CASSYSSGEYEQYF. In DNA form, the CDR3 reads TGTGCCAGCAGTTACTCGTCCGGCGAGTACGAGCAGTACTTC.

This sequence joins TRBV19 and TRBJ1-4; D may be TRBD1 (5 bases). Trimming left V 4 bases short and J 5 bases short, with 11 bases between. The CDR3 contains 14 residues. The V gene's germline CDR1 is LNHDA and CDR2 SQIVND (reference sequence). CDR3: CASSTGMANEKLFF. CDR3 DNA sequence: TGTGCCAGTAGTACAGGGATGGCCAATGAAAAACTGTTTTTT.

The genes are TRBV7-2 and TRBJ2-7; 7 nucleotides align to TRBD1. Germline V lookup: CDR1 SGHTA, CDR2 FQGNSA. J was trimmed by 4 bases and V by 5 bases; bases with no gene match: 5. The CDR3 runs to 13 residues. The CDR3 protein is CASSLGTAYEQYF. DNA of the CDR3: TGTGCCAGCAGCCTTGGGACAGCTTACGAGCAGTACTTC.

This sequence joins TRBV9 and TRBJ2-1; D is unclear. The length of the CDR3 is 13 residues. Germline CDR1 reads SGDLS; CDR2 reads YYNGEE. V was clipped by 0 bases and J by 7 bases, with 8 bases between them. The DNA for the CDR3 is TGTGCCAGCAGCGTAGACTTGTGGAATGAGCAGTTCTTC. Its translation is CASSVDLWNEQFF.

V gene TRBV27 combines with J gene TRBJ2-2; 7 bases agree with TRBD1. The CDR3 has 17 residues. Losses at the gene ends were 2 bases for V and 5 bases for J; bases not matched to a gene: 11. Germline V gene data show CDR1 as MNHEY and CDR2 as SMNVEV (reference sequence). The CDR3 nucleotides read TGTGCCAGCAGTTTACTCAATACAGGGGTTTGGACCGGGGAGCTGTTTTTT. As protein: CASSLLNTGVWTGELFF.